Presented here are 29 T cell receptor beta chains from one specimen sequenced in a study of cytomegalovirus exposure and HLA in healthy donors. The PCR ran on 60 Vbeta and 13 Jbeta primers. Using immunoSEQ multiplex PCR, the repertoire was profiled, and TCRdb retains in-frame clones only, with some absent. The sample yields 150,000 to 200,000 clones, approximately 79% seen once. Sequencing input: PBMCs. Source of these receptors: a woman in her 30s in good health and CMV-seropositive.

The chain has TRBV6-6 and TRBJ1-1, with D hard to call. The CDR3 sequence is 13 residues long. In germline, CDR1 is MNHNY, CDR2 SVGAGI (reference sequence). The ends were cut back, 5 bases at V and 1 base at J, with 8 bases in the middle. The CDR3: CASSRSGNTEAFF. The CDR3 coding sequence is TGTGCCAGCAGTCGATCCGGGAACACTGAAGCTTTCTTT.

The chain couples TRBV6-5 to TRBJ1-1; tentatively, D is TRBD1 (6 bases). CDR1 and CDR2 from the germline V gene are MNHEY and SVGAGI. This CDR3 is built from 15 residues. V lost 2 bases and J lost 5, with 15 bases in between. The CDR3 region has the DNA TGTGCCAGCAGTTACGAGGGGGGGAGTTGGACTGAAGCTTTCTTT. Residues: CASSYEGGSWTEAFF.

The rearrangement links TRBV29-1 to TRBJ2-7; tentative D call: TRBD1 (5 bases). V was clipped by 5 bases and J by 2 bases, with 13 bases between them. Germline CDR1 and CDR2: SQVTM and ANQGSEA. The CDR3 has 13 residues. The CDR3 coding sequence is TGCAGCGTTTTAGCAGGGTTCGCCTACGAGCAGTACTTC. Its translation is CSVLAGFAYEQYF.

The chain combines TRBV11-3 with TRBJ2-5, with D possibly TRBD2 on 6 matching bases. Near its end, the DNA agrees better with TRBJ2-7, so the J call may be wrong. The V gene's germline CDR1 is SGHNT and CDR2 YENEEA. The CDR3 contains 12 residues. The CDR3 is CASSPTSSEQYF. CDR3 coding DNA: TGTGCCAGCAGCCCGACTAGTAGCGAGCAGTACTTC.

This rearrangement joins TRBV6-1 to TRBJ2-7; D gene uncertain. This CDR3 is built from 13 residues. Germline lookup yields CDR1 MNHNS and CDR2 SASEGT. Trimming took off 8 bases at V and 6 bases at J, with 17 bases between the two ends. The CDR3, as DNA: TGTGCCAGCGATCGGGTCTATCCTTCCGAGCAGTACTTC. It specifies CASDRVYPSEQYF.

The rearrangement joins TRBV5-1 to TRBJ2-7; a weak D match, TRBD2 (5 bases). Germline values: CDR1 SGHRS, CDR2 YFSETQ. The CDR3 spans 11 residues. Trimming pared 5 bases from V and 4 bases from J, leaving 7 bases between. This CDR3 reads CASSGEYEQYF. CDR3 nucleotides: TGCGCCAGCAGTGGGGAGTACGAGCAGTACTTC.

In DNA form, the CDR3 reads TGTGCCATCACGGGGAGGAACACTGAAGCTTTCTTT. Its protein product is CAITGRNTEAFF. The rearrangement joins TRBV10-3 to TRBJ1-1, with unresolved D. Germline-derived CDR1 and CDR2 are ENHRY and SYGVKD. The CDR3 has 12 amino acids. The V gene lost 7 bases and the J gene lost 1 base, with 7 bases spanning the gap.

DNA of the CDR3: TGTGCCAGCAGTGAAGCGCAGGCAGCCTTAAGTCATGGCTACACCTTC. Translated: CASSEAQAALSHGYTF. The chain is built from TRBV2 and TRBJ1-2, with no clear D. V lost 0 bases, J lost 6 bases, and 17 bases lay in between. Germline loops: CDR1 SNHLY, CDR2 FYNNEI. This CDR3 has 16 residues.

The rearrangement links TRBV7-9 to TRBJ2-3, with 8 bases matching TRBD2. CDR3 size: 15 residues. Germline assignment: CDR1 SEHNR and CDR2 FQNEAQ (reference sequence). V shed 4 bases, J shed 4 bases, and the junction held 7 bases outside the gene matches. The CDR3 region is CASSSRTSLADTQYF. CDR3 nucleotides: TGTGCCAGCAGCTCCCGGACTAGCCTCGCAGATACGCAGTATTTT.

The chain joins TRBV7-6 to TRBJ1-1, with TRBD1 matching over 11 bases. The germline V gene has CDR1 SGHVS and CDR2 FNYEAQ. J was trimmed by 3 bases and V by 3 bases; bases with no gene match: 6. The CDR3 spans 16 residues. CDR3 in amino acids: CASSFLAGQGDTEAFF. The CDR3 nucleotides are TGTGCCAGCAGCTTTCTGGCGGGACAGGGGGACACTGAAGCTTTCTTT. The entire variable domain, with the rest obtained from reference TRBV7-6 and TRBJ1-1, is as follows: GAGVSQSPRYKVTKRGQDVALRCDPISGHVSLYWYRQALGQGPEFLTYFNYEAQQDKSGLPNDRFSAERPEGSISTLTIQRTEQRDSAMYRCASSFLAGQGDTEAFFGQGTRLTVV.

The CDR3 bases are TGTGCCAGCTCACTGAGTGGGGGGGCCATGAACACTGAAGCTTTCTTT. Amino acids: CASSLSGGAMNTEAFF. The chain recombines TRBV18 with TRBJ1-1, with D tentatively TRBD1 (6 bases). CDR1 is KGHSH and CDR2 is LQKENI in the germline V gene. This CDR3 comprises 16 residues. V dropped 4 bases and J dropped 0 bases, with 15 bases sitting between them.

The chain is built from TRBV7-2 and TRBJ1-1; D call uncertain. The germline V and J ends were trimmed by 1 base and 6 bases, with 6 bases remaining between them. The CDR3 length is 12 residues. CDR1 is SGHTA, CDR2 FQGNSA, per germline. The CDR3 here is CASSLVAAEAFF. In DNA, the CDR3 is TGTGCCAGCAGCTTAGTGGCGGCTGAAGCTTTCTTT.

The chain combines TRBV5-5 with TRBJ1-2, with 8 bases aligning to TRBD1. The CDR3 contains 19 residues. The V and J ends lost 4 bases and 5 bases, in that order; junction bases with no gene match: 22. CDR1 and CDR2 (germline): SGHKS, YYEKEE (reference sequence). The CDR3 nucleotides read TGTGCCAGCAGCCTTCAAGGTCCCCCCGTCGTCACAGGGGGATATGGCTACACCTTC. It translates to CASSLQGPPVVTGGYGYTF.

The chain employs TRBV2 and TRBJ2-3, with TRBD2 matching over 13 bases. The CDR3 extends over 16 amino acids. Germline-derived CDR1 and CDR2 are SNHLY and FYNNEI. The junction had 4 bases not matched to a gene; V was cut back by 6 bases and J by 1 base. The CDR3: CASRPGLAGGTDTQYF. The CDR3 DNA reads TGTGCCAGCAGGCCCGGACTAGCGGGGGGCACAGATACGCAGTATTTT.

The chain uses TRBV7-9 and TRBJ1-2; D is possibly TRBD1 (6 bases). V was clipped by 5 bases and J by 1 base, with 14 bases between them. The CDR3 loop spans 15 amino acids. Germline V gene data show CDR1 as SEHNR and CDR2 as FQNEAQ (reference sequence). CDR3 bases: TGTGCCAGCAGCCCACGGACAGATCTTAACTATGGCTACACCTTC. Amino acid sequence: CASSPRTDLNYGYTF.

The chain joins TRBV4-1 to TRBJ1-6; D might be TRBD1 (5 bases). Between the trimmed V and J ends, which lost 4 bases and 14 bases, there was a span of 15 bases. In germline, CDR1 is MGHRA, CDR2 YSYEKL. This CDR3 is built from 13 residues. CDR3 in DNA: TGCGCCAGCAGCCTTACAGGCCAACGGGCCCTCCACTTT. It is translated as CASSLTGQRALHF.

This rearrangement joins TRBV27 to TRBJ1-6, with D hard to call. The germline V and J ends were trimmed by 4 bases and 7 bases, with 5 bases remaining between them. The germline CDR1 and CDR2 sequences are MNHEY and SMNVEV (reference sequence). CDR3 size: 12 residues. The CDR3 loop reads CASSSRNSPLHF. CDR3 bases: TGTGCCAGCAGTTCTCGGAATTCACCCCTCCACTTT.

The J gene is TRBJ1-1, the V gene TRBV19; the D gene is possibly TRBD1 (5 bases). Germline CDR1 and CDR2: LNHDA and SQIVND (reference sequence). The CDR3 is made up of 14 amino acids. The V end was cut by 3 bases, the J end by 1 base, with 9 bases between. CDR3 sequence: CASSIGQGNTEAFF. The CDR3 DNA is TGTGCCAGTAGTATTGGGCAGGGGAACACTGAAGCTTTCTTT.

This sequence joins TRBV4-1 and TRBJ2-7; D is perhaps TRBD2 (6 bases). V was cut by 0 bases and J by 2 bases, with 11 bases left in between. Per germline, CDR1 MGHRA and CDR2 YSYEKL. CDR3 length: 15 residues. The CDR3 here is CASSQDRGGTYEQYF. The CDR3 DNA reads TGCGCCAGCAGCCAAGATCGTGGGGGGACCTACGAGCAGTACTTC.

The V gene is TRBV4-3, the J gene TRBJ2-1; 7 bases are shared with TRBD1. This CDR3 region has 14 residues. After removal of 5 bases from V and 5 bases from J, the junction contained 6 bases not matched to a gene. Germline V CDR1 and CDR2: LGHNA, YSLEER. The CDR3 protein is CASSEDRIHNEQFF. The CDR3 region has the DNA TGCGCCAGCAGCGAGGACAGGATTCACAATGAGCAGTTCTTC.

This chain links TRBV7-2 with TRBJ1-2, with 7 bases aligning to TRBD1. Germline-derived CDR1 and CDR2 are SGHTA and FQGNSA. The junction had 6 bases not matched to a gene; V was cut back by 1 base and J by 4 bases. The CDR3 length is 15 residues. The CDR3 region has the DNA TGTGCCAGCAGCTTAGAACCGGGACAGACCTATGGCTACACCTTC. Protein: CASSLEPGQTYGYTF.

The rearrangement links TRBV7-2 to TRBJ2-2; 7 bases are a match to TRBD1. With 3 bases clipped from V and 13 bases from J, the junction kept 11 bases outside the gene matches. The CDR3 contains 14 residues. CDR1 and CDR2 (germline): SGHTA, FQGNSA. This CDR3 is CASSFLDRPVGLFF. In DNA form, the CDR3 reads TGTGCCAGCAGCTTTTTGGACAGGCCCGTTGGGCTGTTTTTT.

In DNA form, the CDR3 reads TGTGCCAGCAGCCGAGCCTACACCGGGGAGCTGTTTTTT. Translated, it gives CASSRAYTGELFF. The gene calls are TRBV7-8 and TRBJ2-2; D gene unclear. The ends were cut back, 5 bases at V and 3 bases at J, with 7 bases in the middle. CDR3 length: 13 amino acids. The germline CDR1 and CDR2 sequences are SGHVS and FQNEAQ. The full variable domain, rest sourced from reference TRBV7-8 and TRBJ2-2, is GAGVSQSPRYKVAKRGQDVALRCDPISGHVSLFWYQQALGQGPEFLTYFQNEAQLDKSGLPSDRFFAERPEGSVSTLKIQRTQQEDSAVYLCASSRAYTGELFFGEGSRLTVL.

This chain uses TRBV27 with TRBJ1-5; 7 nucleotides match TRBD1. V lost 6 bases to trimming and J lost 2 bases; unmatched junction nucleotides: 4. This CDR3 spans 14 amino acids. Germline V CDR1 and CDR2: MNHEY, SMNVEV (reference sequence). In DNA form, the CDR3 reads TGTGCCAGCAGCCACAGGGGAGGCAATCAGCCCCAGCATTTT. This gives the protein CASSHRGGNQPQHF.

This chain links TRBV6-5 with TRBJ1-2, with 7 nucleotides matching TRBD1. Germline V gives CDR1 MNHEY, CDR2 SVGAGI. V dropped 8 bases and J dropped 4; count of bases not matched to a gene: 7. The CDR3 loop spans 13 amino acids. CDR3 loop: CASYRGKGYGYTF. In DNA, the CDR3 is TGTGCCAGCTACAGGGGCAAGGGCTATGGCTACACCTTC.

This chain joins TRBV11-2 and TRBJ1-2, with TRBD1 identical over 7 bases. The CDR3 length is 19 residues. Germline CDR1 is SGHAT and CDR2 is FQNNGV. V dropped 5 bases and J dropped 0; count of bases not matched to a gene: 18. CDR3 amino acids: CASSQISKGALLANYGYTF. The CDR3 DNA follows: TGTGCCAGCAGCCAGATTTCCAAGGGGGCCCTCCTAGCTAACTATGGCTACACCTTC.

This clone turned up a few times. This chain joins TRBV4-1 and TRBJ2-4; TRBD1 agrees at 8 bases. Losses at the gene ends were 0 bases for V and 10 bases for J; bases not matched to a gene: 14. CDR3 size: 17 residues. Germline V lookup: CDR1 MGHRA, CDR2 YSYEKL. DNA of the CDR3: TGCGCCAGCAGCCAAGATTCTGGGACAGGAGTCTTAGGGATTCAGTACTTC. It yields the protein CASSQDSGTGVLGIQYF.

In its sample, this clone was seen a few times. The rearrangement links TRBV7-9 to TRBJ2-1, with D possibly TRBD2 on 6 matching bases. V lost 6 bases, J lost 4 bases, and 16 bases lay in between. Germline assignment: CDR1 SEHNR and CDR2 FQNEAQ (reference sequence). This CDR3 is built from 15 residues. In DNA form, the CDR3 reads TGTGCCAGCAGGATTGGGGGGAAGGGGTACAATGAGCAGTTCTTC. Residues: CASRIGGKGYNEQFF.

The chain couples TRBV6-5 to TRBJ2-1, with 8 bases lining up with TRBD1. The CDR3 is 15 amino acids. The ends lost 4 bases at V and 13 bases at J; junction bases unmatched: 15. The germline V gene has CDR1 MNHEY and CDR2 SVGAGI. This CDR3 reads CASSSIRGPPGLQFF. CDR3 nucleotides: TGTGCCAGCAGTTCTATCAGGGGGCCACCAGGACTTCAGTTCTTC.